This TCR beta chain stems from a study of blood T cells in healthy people across ages. Germline CDR1 is SEHNR and CDR2 is FQNEAQ (reference sequence). The CDR3 consists of 17 residues. V lost 6 bases and J lost 0; bases outside the gene matches: 8. Individuals who donated were healthy Caucasians from Russia aged about 6 to 90. A second PCR, run for about 7 to 12 cycles, used a sample-barcoded 5' primer plus a J-beta primer mix. Each of the cDNA molecules was tagged by a template-switch adaptor with 12 random nucleotides. TCRdb reprocessed the 5' RACE reads with MiXCR, giving one entry per CDR3 protein. The data hold 750,000 to 1,000,000 distinct CDR3 sequences, with 25% to 35% observed a single time. Remarks on this clonotype: As yet, its antigen is unknown.

General observations from the study: Aged donors had fewer naive CD4+ cells and lower diversity than long-lived donors.

These data are also associated with another study on T cells of mothers and their children. Per that study: Over 8 million reads per mother and some 3 million per child were obtained.

The gene calls are TRBV7-9 and TRBJ2-6; 7 bases match TRBD1. The sequence was collected from a woman in her 40s in good health. The sequenced material came from blood. This chain's CDR3 is CASSNYRGNSGANVLTF. In DNA form, the CDR3 reads TGTGCCAGCAGTAATTACAGGGGAAACTCTGGGGCCAACGTCCTGACTTTC. The full variable domain, completed using reference TRBV7-9 and TRBJ2-6, is DTGVSQNPRHKITKRGQNVTFRCDPISEHNRLYWYRQTLGQGPEFLTYFQNEAQLEKSRLLSDRFSAERPKGSFSTLEIQRTEQGDSAMYLCASSNYRGNSGANVLTFGAGSRLTVL.